The subject of this entry is one TCR beta chain. What it binds is not known. These data come from a study of CXCR3-negative and CXCR3-positive naive CD8 T cells. Study-wide results and caveats: Cryopreservation partially lowered CXCR3 expression, so most assays used fresh PBMCs. Memory CD8+ T cell repertoires were far less diverse than both naive subsets. From TRB CDR3 properties, TCR strength was inferred; surface CD5 did not differ between naive subsets.

It was by 5' RACE with UMI labels that the TRB cDNA libraries were prepared. TCRdb re-analyzed the 5' RACE reads; it lists each CDR3 protein once, without DNA. This listing includes approximately 60,000 distinct CDR3 sequences. The CDR3 contains 17 residues. Germline V gene sequence: CDR1 SGHVS, CDR2 FQNEAQ. V usage is TRBV7-8 and J usage is TRBJ2-1; TCRdb's D call of TRBD2 is untestable without DNA. The specimen sequenced was memory CD8+ T cells from blood. The receptor was isolated from a human donor in good health. Some clones in this sample may be carry-over from other donors' samples. The CDR3 sequence is CASSYRLAGVADNEQFF.